These 21 T cell receptor beta chains share one sample of origin, sequenced in a study of blood T cell repertoires in COVID-19. Profiled with immunoSEQ multiplex PCR; TCRdb holds only in-frame clones, not every one. Seen here are 180,000 or so clones, approximately 82% observed once, and the top ten hold approximately 6.9%. Source material: peripheral blood. Receptors originate from a human donor with acute or convalescent COVID-19. The donor label of this sample is uncertain.

Comments on this clone: The sample carries other DNA sequences with the same CDR3. The chain couples TRBV18 to TRBJ2-5; TRBD1 matches 9 bases. Germline CDR1 reads KGHSH; CDR2 reads LQKENI. CDR3 length equals 13 residues. Trimming took 3 bases from V and 4 from J; bases not matched to a gene: 0. The CDR3 DNA follows: TGTGCCAGCTCACCGGGACAGGGAGAGACCCAGTACTTC. Its protein product is CASSPGQGETQYF.

The chain carries TRBV9 and TRBJ1-3; 7 bases map to TRBD1. Losses at the gene ends were 2 bases for V and 3 bases for J; bases not matched to a gene: 8. Germline V lookup: CDR1 SGDLS, CDR2 YYNGEE. This CDR3 region has 16 residues. The CDR3 DNA is TGTGCCAGCAGCGTGACAGGGAAAGTATTTGGAAACACCATATATTTT. Encoded protein: CASSVTGKVFGNTIYF. The full variable domain, completed using reference TRBV9 and TRBJ1-3, is DSGVTQTPKHLITATGQRVTLRCSPRSGDLSVYWYQQSLDQGLQFLIQYYNGEERAKGNILERFSAQQFPDLHSELNLSSLELGDSALYFCASSVTGKVFGNTIYFGEGSWLTVV.

The V call is TRBV7-9, the J call TRBJ1-3, with D unclear. This CDR3 is built from 15 residues. Trimming cost V 1 base and J 0 bases, with 7 bases left between them. Per germline, CDR1 SEHNR and CDR2 FQNEAQ (reference sequence). The CDR3 nucleotides read TGTGCCAGCAGCTTAGGGGCTGTCTCTGGAAACACCATATATTTT. Encoded protein: CASSLGAVSGNTIYF.

This clone was seen once. This chain connects TRBV3-1 (or the pseudogene TRBV3-2) to TRBJ2-7, with 10 bases lining up with TRBD2. The V gene end was trimmed by 7 bases and the J gene end by 2 bases; junction bases not matched to a gene: 2. Germline lookup yields CDR1 LGHDT and CDR2 YNNKEL (reference sequence). The CDR3 covers 13 residues. The DNA for the CDR3 is TGTGCCAGCAAGCGGGGGGGAACCTACGAGCAGTACTTC. Translated: CASKRGGTYEQYF.

The chain is built from TRBV25-1 and TRBJ1-1; TRBD1 agrees at 9 bases. The CDR3 is 16 residues long. CDR1 is MGHDK and CDR2 is SYGVNS in the germline V gene. After removal of 1 base from V and 5 bases from J, the junction contained 8 bases not matched to a gene. CDR3 region: CASSEFAGTGRTEAFF. The CDR3 DNA reads as TGTGCCAGCAGTGAATTTGCGGGGACAGGGCGGACTGAAGCTTTCTTT.

This chain uses TRBV2 with TRBJ1-5; D is unresolved. V was pared by 4 bases and J by 5 bases, with 12 bases between. Germline-derived CDR1 and CDR2 are SNHLY and FYNNEI. The CDR3 loop spans 14 amino acids. Here the CDR3 DNA reads TGTGCCAGCAGTGGCCAACAGTTTTATCAGCCCCAGCATTTT. It encodes CASSGQQFYQPQHF.

V and J are TRBV2 and TRBJ1-5; the D gene is possibly TRBD1 (5 bases). Germline lookup yields CDR1 SNHLY and CDR2 FYNNEI. Trimming removed 2 bases at V and 3 bases at J, with 8 bases between. This CDR3 is built from 14 residues. The CDR3 protein is CASSERQPNQPQHF. CDR3 DNA: TGTGCCAGCAGTGAAAGACAGCCCAATCAGCCCCAGCATTTT.

This sequence joins TRBV11-2 and TRBJ2-1, with 9 nucleotides matching TRBD2. This CDR3 has 13 residues. Germline CDR1 reads SGHAT; CDR2 reads FQNNGV. The V and J ends lost 5 bases and 9 bases, in that order; junction bases with no gene match: 5. This chain's CDR3 is CASSLLAGFEQFF. CDR3 in DNA: TGTGCCAGCAGCCTACTAGCGGGCTTTGAGCAGTTCTTC.

This clone appeared a single time. The V call is TRBV28, the J call TRBJ1-1, with D unresolved. CDR1 is MDHEN, CDR2 SYDVKM, per germline. V lost 1 base, J lost 7 bases, and 10 bases lay in between. This CDR3 spans 13 amino acids. CDR3 sequence: CASSLLYGDEAFF. As DNA, the CDR3 is TGTGCCAGCAGTTTATTATATGGAGATGAAGCTTTCTTT.

The chain recombines TRBV9 with TRBJ2-5; possibly TRBD1 for D (5 bases). Deletions cut 0 bases from V and 3 bases from J, with 9 bases between. This CDR3 comprises 14 residues. Germline V gene sequence: CDR1 SGDLS, CDR2 YYNGEE. The CDR3 nucleotides read TGTGCCAGCAGCGTAGCTCCCAGGGAAGAGACCCAGTACTTC. Residues: CASSVAPREETQYF.

This clone was detected once. V is TRBV24-1 and J is TRBJ1-3; tentative D call: TRBD1 (6 bases). With 0 bases removed from V and 0 bases from J, the gap between germline ends came to 14 bases. The CDR3 runs 18 residues. In germline, CDR1 is KGHDR, CDR2 SFDVKD. This CDR3 is CATSDLQGDRTSGNTIYF. Here the CDR3 DNA reads TGTGCCACCAGTGATTTGCAGGGCGACAGGACCTCTGGAAACACCATATATTTT.

The chain couples TRBV11-3 to TRBJ2-2; D gene unclear. Trimming shortened V by 5 bases and J by 7 bases, and 8 bases separated the two germline ends. CDR1 is SGHNT and CDR2 is YENEEA in the germline V gene. The CDR3 is 12 residues long. This chain's CDR3 is CASSRISGELFF. CDR3 DNA sequence: TGTGCCAGCAGCCGCATCAGCGGGGAGCTGTTTTTT. The variable domain in full, completed from reference TRBV11-3 and TRBJ2-2, reads EAGVVQSPRYKIIEKKQPVAFWCNPISGHNTLYWYLQNLGQGPELLIRYENEEAVDDSQLPKDRFSAERLKGVDSTLKIQPAELGDSAVYLCASSRISGELFFGEGSRLTVL.

This chain connects TRBV5-4 to TRBJ2-7, with 9 bases identical to TRBD1. This CDR3 has 16 residues. Germline trimming cut 4 bases from V and 2 bases from J; bases unmatched to any gene: 10. Germline V lookup: CDR1 SGHNT, CDR2 YYREEE (reference sequence). The CDR3 loop is CASSQTGGAVPYEQYF. The DNA for the CDR3 is TGTGCCAGCAGCCAAACAGGGGGCGCGGTCCCCTACGAGCAGTACTTC.

The chain carries TRBV29-1 and TRBJ2-7; D may correspond to TRBD1 or TRBD2 (9 bases each). The length of the CDR3 is 16 residues. Between the trimmed V and J ends, which lost 5 bases and 5 bases, there was a span of 25 bases. Germline lookup yields CDR1 SQVTM and CDR2 ANQGSEA. The CDR3 DNA sequence: TGCAGCGTTTCCGGGACAGGGCTAGCGGGAATGGACGAGCAGTACTTC. It translates to CSVSGTGLAGMDEQYF.

The V and J genes are TRBV5-4 and TRBJ2-3; D remains ambiguous. CDR1 is SGHNT and CDR2 is YYREEE in the germline V gene (reference sequence). Trimming cost V 4 bases and J 0 bases, with 6 bases left between them. This CDR3 has 13 amino acids. CDR3 coding DNA: TGTGCCAGCAGCCTCACTAGCACAGATACGCAGTATTTT. Translating it yields CASSLTSTDTQYF. The full variable domain, with the rest looked up from reference TRBV5-4 and TRBJ2-3, is ETGVTQSPTHLIKTRGQQVTLRCSSQSGHNTVSWYQQALGQGPQFIFQYYREEENGRGNFPPRFSGLQFPNYSSELNVNALELDDSALYLCASSLTSTDTQYFGPGTRLTVL.

This clone was seen only a few times. This chain joins TRBV7-9 and TRBJ2-5, with 12 bases identical to TRBD2. The CDR3 is 16 residues long. Germline V gene lookup returns CDR1 SEHNR and CDR2 FQNEAQ (reference sequence). V gave up 3 bases and J gave up 1 base; unmatched junction bases: 3. The CDR3 region is CASSFGLAGTQETQYF. The CDR3 nucleotides read TGTGCCAGCAGCTTCGGACTAGCGGGGACCCAAGAGACCCAGTACTTC.

This clone was seen a single time. The V and J genes are TRBV3-1 (or the pseudogene TRBV3-2) and TRBJ2-7; D is uncertain. CDR3 size: 12 residues. CDR1 and CDR2 (germline): LGHDT, YNNKEL (reference sequence). V was clipped by 3 bases and J by 6 bases, with 9 bases between them. CDR3 loop: CASSQSQAEQYF. The DNA of the CDR3 is TGTGCCAGCAGCCAGTCCCAGGCCGAGCAGTACTTC.

The chain is built from TRBV5-4 and TRBJ2-1; D might be TRBD1 (5 bases). V was trimmed by 0 bases and J by 2 bases, leaving 6 bases between them. The V gene's germline CDR1 is SGHNT and CDR2 YYREEE (reference sequence). The CDR3 has 14 residues. The CDR3 nucleotides read TGTGCCAGCAGCTTGGTAGGGGCCTACAATGAGCAGTTCTTC. This translates into CASSLVGAYNEQFF.

This chain joins TRBV6-5 and TRBJ1-5; D may be TRBD1 (5 bases). V was cut by 5 bases and J by 4 bases, with 9 bases left in between. The CDR3 is made up of 13 amino acids. Germline V gives CDR1 MNHEY, CDR2 SVGAGI. CDR3 sequence (DNA): TGTGCCAGCAGTACCAGGGAAAATCAGCCCCAGCATTTT. Translation: CASSTRENQPQHF.

V and J are TRBV24-1 and TRBJ2-3, with TRBD2 matching over 8 bases. The J segment lost 2 bases and the V segment lost 4 bases, leaving 16 bases of the junction unmatched. Looked up from germline, CDR1 is KGHDR and CDR2 is SFDVKD. The CDR3 totals 19 residues. The CDR3 DNA reads as TGTGCCACCAGTGACCGCCTTGATCGAGCGGGGGACCCCACAGATACGCAGTATTTT. This encodes CATSDRLDRAGDPTDTQYF.

This chain links TRBV10-3 with TRBJ2-1; D gene unclear. Trimming pared 2 bases from V and 5 bases from J, leaving 7 bases between. CDR1 and CDR2 (germline): ENHRY, SYGVKD. This CDR3 is 13 amino acids long. CDR3 coding DNA: TGTGCCATCAGTGAGAGTGCAGACAATGAGCAGTTCTTC. Amino acids: CAISESADNEQFF.